What follows are 28 T cell receptor beta chains derived from one specimen sequenced in a study of cytomegalovirus exposure and HLA in healthy donors. The PCR contained 60 Vbeta and 13 Jbeta primers. The table came from immunoSEQ multiplex PCR; TCRdb's copy has only in-frame clones and leaves some out. Among about 210,000 clones listed, approximately 78% were seen once. The sequenced sample was PBMCs. These receptors were taken from a boy aged 5 to 17 in good health and CMV-seronegative.

On this clone itself: The identical CDR3 is also encoded by other nucleotide sequences in the sample. The V and J genes are TRBV18 and TRBJ1-1; 8 bases line up with TRBD1. The CDR3 has 13 amino acids. Trimming removed 3 bases from V and 3 bases from J; junction bases left unmatched: 0. The germline gives CDR1 KGHSH, CDR2 LQKENI. This CDR3 is CASSPTGDTEAFF. In DNA form, the CDR3 reads TGTGCCAGCTCACCGACAGGGGACACTGAAGCTTTCTTT.

The chain has TRBV27 and TRBJ2-3; D is ambiguous. V lost 3 bases and J 0 bases, leaving 13 bases between the germline ends. The CDR3 consists of 16 residues. Germline-derived CDR1 and CDR2 are MNHEY and SMNVEV (reference sequence). In DNA, the CDR3 is TGTGCCAGCAGTTTTGTATCGGGTTTAAGCACAGATACGCAGTATTTT. This gives the protein CASSFVSGLSTDTQYF.

V and J are TRBV5-8 and TRBJ2-2, with D possibly TRBD2 on 5 matching bases. This CDR3 region has 14 residues. V dropped 3 bases and J dropped 2 bases, with 8 bases sitting between them. CDR1 SGHTS and CDR2 YDEGEE come from the germline V gene. The CDR3 sequence is CASSWSGNTGELFF. As DNA, the CDR3 is TGTGCCAGCAGCTGGAGCGGCAACACCGGGGAGCTGTTTTTT.

The chain carries TRBV6-6 and TRBJ2-7; D is perhaps TRBD2 (5 bases). The CDR3 extends over 12 amino acids. In germline, CDR1 is MNHNY, CDR2 SVGAGI (reference sequence). With 2 bases removed from V and 3 bases from J, the gap between germline ends came to 5 bases. The CDR3 DNA follows: TGTGCCAGCAGTTACCGGGGCTACGAGCAGTACTTC. Residues: CASSYRGYEQYF.

CDR3 nucleotide sequence: TGTGCCAGCAGCGCCCCGGGATCAAGCTCCTACGAGCAGTACTTC. It translates to CASSAPGSSSYEQYF. The chain uses TRBV5-4 and TRBJ2-7, with D possibly matching TRBD2 (5 bases). The V gene lost 4 bases and the J gene lost 0 bases, with 14 bases spanning the gap. The CDR3 extends over 15 amino acids. Germline CDR1 SGHNT, CDR2 YYREEE (reference sequence). The full variable domain, with the rest looked up from reference TRBV5-4 and TRBJ2-7, is ETGVTQSPTHLIKTRGQQVTLRCSSQSGHNTVSWYQQALGQGPQFIFQYYREEENGRGNFPPRFSGLQFPNYSSELNVNALELDDSALYLCASSAPGSSSYEQYFGPGTRLTVT.

This clone showed up just a few times. The chain employs TRBV19 and TRBJ2-3, with D possibly matching TRBD2 (5 bases). CDR3 length: 15 amino acids. Germline V gene lookup returns CDR1 LNHDA and CDR2 SQIVND (reference sequence). V lost 6 bases, J lost 4 bases, and 17 bases lay in between. Here the CDR3 reads CASRGRRAGADTQYF. The CDR3 DNA follows: TGTGCCAGTAGAGGGCGTCGCGCGGGCGCAGATACGCAGTATTTT. The complete variable domain, with remaining parts taken from reference TRBV19 and TRBJ2-3, reads DGGITQSPKYLFRKEGQNVTLSCEQNLNHDAMYWYRQDPGQGLRLIYYSQIVNDFQKGDIAEGYSVSREKKESFPLTVTSAQKNPTAFYLCASRGRRAGADTQYFGPGTRLTVL.

This chain connects TRBV9 to TRBJ1-6; D is unclear. The CDR3 sequence is 15 residues long. The germline V gene encodes CDR1 SGDLS and CDR2 YYNGEE. The germline V and J ends were trimmed by 2 bases and 5 bases, with 11 bases remaining between them. Here the CDR3 DNA reads TGTGCCAGCAGCGTCACCGTGGAGCATAATTCACCCCTCCACTTT. This gives the protein CASSVTVEHNSPLHF.

The chain employs TRBV30 and TRBJ1-1, with TRBD1 matching over 7 bases. The germline V gene has CDR1 GTSNPN and CDR2 SVGIG (reference sequence). Trimming took 3 bases from V and 5 from J; bases not matched to a gene: 6. This CDR3 has 13 amino acids. This CDR3 is CAWRDRGRTEAFF. In DNA, the CDR3 is TGTGCCTGGAGGGATAGGGGGCGGACTGAAGCTTTCTTT.

V and J are TRBV27 and TRBJ1-1; perhaps TRBD1 as D (6 bases). The V end lost 2 bases, the J end lost 1 base, and 20 bases lay between the germline ends. Germline V gene sequence: CDR1 MNHEY, CDR2 SMNVEV (reference sequence). CDR3 length: 18 amino acids. CDR3 loop: CASSLSGQPGRSNTEAFF. The CDR3 DNA follows: TGTGCCAGCAGTTTAAGTGGACAGCCAGGCCGATCGAACACTGAAGCTTTCTTT.

V and J are TRBV13 and TRBJ2-7; a weak D match, TRBD1 (5 bases). The V end lost 2 bases, the J end lost 2 bases, and 7 bases lay between the germline ends. Germline CDR1 PRHDT, CDR2 FYEKMQ (reference sequence). This CDR3 has 13 amino acids. The CDR3 DNA reads as TGTGCCAGCAGCTTACGACAGACCTACGAGCAGTACTTC. Translation gives CASSLRQTYEQYF.

The genes are TRBV7-2 and TRBJ2-1; tentatively, D is TRBD2 (5 bases). V was shortened by 1 base and J by 1 base, with 8 bases between the two germline ends. The length of the CDR3 is 15 residues. Germline V gene sequence: CDR1 SGHTA, CDR2 FQGNSA. The CDR3 protein is CASSLVGSSYNEQFF. The CDR3 DNA is TGTGCCAGCAGCTTAGTGGGGAGTTCCTACAATGAGCAGTTCTTC.

This clone was seen only once. The chain couples TRBV4-1 to TRBJ2-2; 13 nucleotides match TRBD2. The CDR3 spans 17 residues. Looked up from germline, CDR1 is MGHRA and CDR2 is YSYEKL. V gave up 4 bases and J gave up 0 bases; unmatched junction bases: 2. The CDR3 nucleotides are TGCGCCAGCAGCCGGGGACTAGCGGGAACGAACACCGGGGAGCTGTTTTTT. Its protein product is CASSRGLAGTNTGELFF.

This clone occurred once. The chain is built from TRBV5-1 and TRBJ2-3; D is perhaps TRBD1 (8 bases). Germline CDR1 SGHRS, CDR2 YFSETQ. CDR3 size: 14 residues. V dropped 3 bases and J dropped 6 bases, with 14 bases sitting between them. CDR3 amino acids: CASSSYRGGDTQYF. Here the CDR3 DNA reads TGCGCCAGCAGCTCGTACAGGGGGGGGGATACGCAGTATTTT.

The chain is built from TRBV19 and TRBJ2-2; no clear D. CDR3 length: 15 amino acids. CDR1 and CDR2 (germline): LNHDA, SQIVND (reference sequence). Trimming removed 4 bases at V and 1 base at J, with 10 bases between. CDR3 in DNA: TGTGCCAGTAGTACCCGACGAGGGAACACCGGGGAGCTGTTTTTT. Translated, it gives CASSTRRGNTGELFF.

This chain links TRBV30 with TRBJ1-1; perhaps TRBD1 as D (5 bases). V lost 5 bases, J lost 3 bases, and 10 bases lay in between. Germline loops: CDR1 GTSNPN, CDR2 SVGIG (reference sequence). This CDR3 contains 12 residues. The DNA for the CDR3 is TGTGCCTGGGCGCGGGGGGACACTGAAGCTTTCTTT. As protein: CAWARGDTEAFF. The full variable domain, rest sourced from reference TRBV30 and TRBJ1-1, is SQTIHQWPATLVQPVGSPLSLECTVEGTSNPNLYWYRQAAGRGLQLLFYSVGIGQISSEVPQNLSASRPQDRQFILSSKKLLLSDSGFYLCAWARGDTEAFFGQGTRLTVV.

The J gene is TRBJ2-3, the V gene TRBV5-4; the match to TRBD1 covers 8 bases. There are 14 residues in the CDR3. Per the germline V gene, CDR1 is SGHNT and CDR2 is YYREEE (reference sequence). V shed 4 bases, J shed 3 bases, and the junction held 4 bases outside the gene matches. CDR3 in DNA: TGTGCCAGCAGCATCGACAGGGGTACAGATACGCAGTATTTT. This encodes CASSIDRGTDTQYF.

J is TRBJ2-7 and V is TRBV30, with D tentatively TRBD2 (6 bases). This CDR3 has 11 amino acids. Germline V gene sequence: CDR1 GTSNPN, CDR2 SVGIG (reference sequence). The V gene lost 4 bases and the J gene lost 6 bases, with 10 bases spanning the gap. CDR3 nucleotide sequence: TGTGCCTGGACCATGGGGGGCGAGCAGTACTTC. Its translation: CAWTMGGEQYF. The complete variable domain, with remaining parts taken from reference TRBV30 and TRBJ2-7, reads SQTIHQWPATLVQPVGSPLSLECTVEGTSNPNLYWYRQAAGRGLQLLFYSVGIGQISSEVPQNLSASRPQDRQFILSSKKLLLSDSGFYLCAWTMGGEQYFGPGTRLTVT.

The sample holds a few counts of this clone. The chain joins TRBV27 to TRBJ2-1, with D perhaps TRBD1 (5 bases). Trimming stripped 6 bases from V and 0 bases from J, with 12 bases between. CDR3 length: 15 amino acids. Germline CDR1 MNHEY, CDR2 SMNVEV (reference sequence). The CDR3 spells CASSRRQSSYNEQFF. The CDR3 DNA reads TGTGCCAGCAGCCGGAGACAGAGCTCCTACAATGAGCAGTTCTTC.

This clone was detected a few times. The V gene is TRBV2, the J gene TRBJ2-7, with TRBD2 identical over 8 bases. CDR1 is SNHLY, CDR2 FYNNEI, per germline. V gave up 5 bases and J gave up 4 bases; unmatched junction bases: 10. The CDR3 runs 15 residues. The CDR3 DNA is TGTGCCAGCAGTCCTTTAGCGGGGAGTAAGTACGAGCAGTACTTC. It codes for CASSPLAGSKYEQYF.

This chain uses TRBV7-3 with TRBJ2-2, with 7 positions matching TRBD2. CDR1 is SGHTA and CDR2 is FQGTGA in the germline V gene. The J segment lost 4 bases and the V segment lost 5 bases, leaving 16 bases of the junction unmatched. This CDR3 comprises 18 residues. The CDR3 bases are TGTGCCAGCAGCCCGAACGGGGGGAGGTGGACAATCACCGGGGAGCTGTTTTTT. It translates to CASSPNGGRWTITGELFF. Filled out from reference TRBV7-3 and TRBJ2-2, the complete variable domain reads GAGVSQTPSNKVTEKGKYVELRCDPISGHTALYWYRQSLGQGPEFLIYFQGTGAADDSGLPNDRFFAVRPEGSVSTLKIQRTERGDSAVYLCASSPNGGRWTITGELFFGEGSRLTVL.

The chain is built from TRBV11-2 and TRBJ2-1; 7 bases fit TRBD2. With 6 bases clipped from V and 2 bases from J, the junction kept 7 bases outside the gene matches. The CDR3 spans 15 residues. Germline CDR1 SGHAT, CDR2 FQNNGV. CDR3 region: CASRPWGGTYNEQFF. CDR3 nucleotide sequence: TGTGCCAGCAGACCCTGGGGGGGAACCTACAATGAGCAGTTCTTC. The whole variable domain, filled in from reference TRBV11-2 and TRBJ2-1, reads EAGVAQSPRYKIIEKRQSVAFWCNPISGHATLYWYQQILGQGPKLLIQFQNNGVVDDSQLPKDRFSAERLKGVDSTLKIQPAKLEDSAVYLCASRPWGGTYNEQFFGPGTRLTVL.

In this sample, this clone turned up once. The chain recombines TRBV9 with TRBJ2-3, with D possibly TRBD2 on 6 matching bases. The CDR3 consists of 15 residues. V shed 0 bases and J shed 2 bases, with 10 bases lying between them. The V gene's germline CDR1 is SGDLS and CDR2 YYNGEE. CDR3 bases: TGTGCCAGCAGCGTAGGGGGCGGGGACACAGATACGCAGTATTTT. As protein: CASSVGGGDTDTQYF.

The chain employs TRBV4-1 and TRBJ2-5, with a tentative D call TRBD2 (6 bases). The V gene's germline CDR1 is MGHRA and CDR2 YSYEKL. V lost 3 bases, J lost 4 bases, and 9 bases lay in between. The CDR3 runs to 13 residues. CDR3 loop: CASSQMGGETQYF. The CDR3 DNA sequence: TGCGCCAGCAGCCAGATGGGGGGAGAGACCCAGTACTTC.

The V call is TRBV7-9, the J call TRBJ2-5; 8 bases fit TRBD2. Germline V lookup: CDR1 SEHNR, CDR2 FQNEAQ (reference sequence). This CDR3 region has 14 residues. Unmatched junction bases numbered 9, after V lost 5 bases and J lost 7 bases. CDR3 sequence: CASSPAGGRGTQYF. The CDR3 coding sequence is TGTGCCAGCAGCCCGGCGGGGGGACGGGGGACCCAGTACTTC.

Note on this clone: One end of the junction does not line up with germline, which may come from a read error. This sequence joins TRBV29-1 and TRBJ2-3, with 7 bases fitting TRBD2. Germline V gives CDR1 SQVTM, CDR2 ANQGSEA. The length of the CDR3 is 13 residues. The CDR3 DNA reads TGCACCACCAGGAGCGGGATCACAGATGCGCAGTATTTT. It encodes CTTRSGITDAQYF.

The rearrangement joins TRBV25-1 to TRBJ2-3, with 7 bases matching TRBD2. CDR1 and CDR2 from the germline V gene are MGHDK and SYGVNS. The CDR3 is 17 residues long. Trimming took 4 bases from V and 3 from J; bases not matched to a gene: 13. The CDR3 here is CASSGAAGRKGTDTQYF. For the CDR3, the DNA is TGTGCCAGCAGTGGAGCGGCCGGGAGGAAAGGTACAGATACGCAGTATTTT.

The chain employs TRBV5-1 and TRBJ2-5, with D perhaps matching TRBD2 (6 bases). CDR1 is SGHRS and CDR2 is YFSETQ in the germline V gene. V gave up 5 bases and J gave up 5 bases, with 16 bases separating them. The CDR3 has 14 residues. The DNA of the CDR3 is TGCGCCAGCAGTTCAACCCGAGGAGGGGAGACCCAGTACTTC. It yields the protein CASSSTRGGETQYF.

V gene TRBV19 combines with J gene TRBJ2-1; 11 bases are a match to TRBD2. The CDR3 is 15 amino acids. CDR1 and CDR2 (germline): LNHDA, SQIVND (reference sequence). The V gene end was trimmed by 4 bases and the J gene end by 3 bases; junction bases not matched to a gene: 2. CDR3 region: CASSKGTSGYNEQFF. The DNA for the CDR3 is TGTGCCAGTAGTAAGGGGACTAGCGGCTACAATGAGCAGTTCTTC.